Shown below are 3 T cell receptor beta chains from a single sample sequenced in a study of human T cells and chemical hapten exposure. Each CDR3 protein is one row after TCRdb ran MiXCR on the RACE reads. This table has some 380,000 distinct CDR3 sequences, approximately 4.4% appearing once. Time point reported: patch test 1, 2 weeks after DPC sensitization. As for treatment: therapeutic diphenylcyclopropenone sensitization with weekly scalp DPC. The material sequenced was whole blood, taken in connection with sensitization to the hapten diphenylcyclopropenone (DPC). The receptor source for this set is a woman between 50 and 59 years old with alopecia areata. Some clones in this sample may be carry-over from other donors' samples.

This clonotype was seen many times. This chain connects TRBV19 to TRBJ2-1, with 7 positions matching TRBD1. The ends lost 9 bases at V and 2 bases at J; junction bases unmatched: 10. The V gene's germline CDR1 is LNHDA and CDR2 SQIVND (reference sequence). This CDR3 comprises 15 residues. CDR3 protein: CASNLGGSAYNEQFF. The CDR3 DNA follows: TGTGCCAGCAATTTAGGGGGCAGCGCCTACAATGAGCAGTTCTTC.

Note on this clonotype: A much larger clone lies a single base off, so this may be a read error. The conserved final phenylalanine or tryptophan is absent from the CDR3, which likely points to a read error. The CDR3 DNA reads as TGTGCCAGCGCGAGGACAGGGGCCATCACAGATACGCAGTATTCT. This encodes CASARTGAITDTQYS. The rearrangement links TRBV7-3 to TRBJ2-3, with 9 positions matching TRBD1. The V gene's germline CDR1 is SGHTA and CDR2 FQGTGA. Trimming took 8 bases from V and 2 from J; bases not matched to a gene: 8. This CDR3 has 15 amino acids.

This sequence joins TRBV9 and TRBJ1-6; a possible D gene is TRBD1 (5 bases). The CDR3 loop spans 15 amino acids. Germline CDR1 SGDLS, CDR2 YYNGEE. Trimming stripped 4 bases from V and 9 bases from J, with 17 bases between. The CDR3 spells CASSPLPGFPSPLHF. CDR3 DNA sequence: TGTGCCAGCAGCCCTCTCCCAGGGTTTCCTTCACCCCTCCACTTT.